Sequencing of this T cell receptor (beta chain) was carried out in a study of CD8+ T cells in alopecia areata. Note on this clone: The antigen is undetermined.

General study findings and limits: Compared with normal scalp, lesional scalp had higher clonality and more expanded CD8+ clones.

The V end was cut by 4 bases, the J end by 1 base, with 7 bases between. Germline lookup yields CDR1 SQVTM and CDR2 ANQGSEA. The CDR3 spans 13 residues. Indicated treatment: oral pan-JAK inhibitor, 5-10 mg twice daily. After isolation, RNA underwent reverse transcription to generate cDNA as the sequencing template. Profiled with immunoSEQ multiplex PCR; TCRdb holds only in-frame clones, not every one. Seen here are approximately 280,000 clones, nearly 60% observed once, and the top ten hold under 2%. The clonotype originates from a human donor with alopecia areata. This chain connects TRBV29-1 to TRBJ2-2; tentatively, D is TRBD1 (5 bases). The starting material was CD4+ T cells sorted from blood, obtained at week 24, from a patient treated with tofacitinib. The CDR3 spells CSVGGMNTGELFF. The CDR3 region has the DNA TGCAGCGTTGGGGGCATGAACACCGGGGAGCTGTTTTTT.